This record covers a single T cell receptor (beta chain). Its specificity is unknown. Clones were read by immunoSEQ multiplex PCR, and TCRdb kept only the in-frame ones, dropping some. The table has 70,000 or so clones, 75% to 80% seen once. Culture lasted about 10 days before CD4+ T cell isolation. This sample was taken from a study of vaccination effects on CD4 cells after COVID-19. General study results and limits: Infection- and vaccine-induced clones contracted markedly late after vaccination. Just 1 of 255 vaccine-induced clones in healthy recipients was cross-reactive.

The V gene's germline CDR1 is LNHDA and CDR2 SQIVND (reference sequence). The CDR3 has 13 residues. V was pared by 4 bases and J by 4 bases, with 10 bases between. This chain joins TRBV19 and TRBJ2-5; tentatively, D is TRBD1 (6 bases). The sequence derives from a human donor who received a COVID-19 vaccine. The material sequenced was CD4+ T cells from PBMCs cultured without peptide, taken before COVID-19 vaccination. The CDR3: CASSRGLGETQYF. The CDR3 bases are TGTGCCAGTAGTAGGGGGCTGGGAGAGACCCAGTACTTC.